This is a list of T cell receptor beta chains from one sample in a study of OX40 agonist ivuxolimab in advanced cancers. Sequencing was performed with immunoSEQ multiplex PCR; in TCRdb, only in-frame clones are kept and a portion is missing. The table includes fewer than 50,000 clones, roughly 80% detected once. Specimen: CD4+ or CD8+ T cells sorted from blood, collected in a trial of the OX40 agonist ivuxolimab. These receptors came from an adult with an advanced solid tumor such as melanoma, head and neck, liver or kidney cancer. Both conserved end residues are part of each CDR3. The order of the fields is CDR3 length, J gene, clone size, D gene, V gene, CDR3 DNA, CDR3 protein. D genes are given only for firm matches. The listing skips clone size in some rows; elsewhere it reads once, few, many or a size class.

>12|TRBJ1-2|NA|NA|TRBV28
TGTGCCAGCAGTGCAGGAGGCTATGGCTACACCTTC
CASSAGGYGYTF
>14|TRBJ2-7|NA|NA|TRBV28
TGTGCCAGCAGTTGGCAGGGGCATCAGTACGAGCAGTACTTC
CASSWQGHQYEQYF
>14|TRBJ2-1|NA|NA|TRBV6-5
TGTGCCAGCAGTTACTCCCCAGCCCACAATGAGCAGTTCTTC
CASSYSPAHNEQFF
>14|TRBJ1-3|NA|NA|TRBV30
TGTGCCTGGACCCTTGGAAGCTCTGGAAACACCATATATTTT
CAWTLGSSGNTIYF
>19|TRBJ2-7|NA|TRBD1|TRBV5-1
TGCGCCAGCAGCTTAGCTTCCCTCCTCGGGCAGGGGGCCTCCTACGAGCAGTACTTC
CASSLASLLGQGASYEQYF
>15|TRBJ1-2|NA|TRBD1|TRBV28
TGTGCCAGCAGTTCTCGTGGGACAGGGCACTATGGCTACACCTTC
CASSSRGTGHYGYTF
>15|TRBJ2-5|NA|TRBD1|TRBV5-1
TGCGCCAGCAGTAGGGACAGGGGGTCACAAGAGACCCAGTACTTC
CASSRDRGSQETQYF
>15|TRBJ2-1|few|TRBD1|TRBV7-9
TGTGCCAGCAGCCCAGGGGGTGGCGAGTGGAATGAGCAGTTCTTC
CASSPGGGEWNEQFF
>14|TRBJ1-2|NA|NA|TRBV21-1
TGTGCCAGCAGCAAATTGGGCATCAACTATGGCTACACCTTC
CASSKLGINYGYTF
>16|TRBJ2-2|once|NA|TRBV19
TGTGCCAGTAGTTCATCCACAGGGTGGAACACCGGGGAGCTGTTTTTT
CASSSSTGWNTGELFF
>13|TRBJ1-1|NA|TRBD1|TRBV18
TGTGCCAGCAAACAGGGGGTGAACACTGAAGCTTTCTTT
CASKQGVNTEAFF
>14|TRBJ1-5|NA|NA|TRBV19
TGTGCCAGTAGTCCCGACGGAAACAATCAGCCCCAGCATTTT
CASSPDGNNQPQHF
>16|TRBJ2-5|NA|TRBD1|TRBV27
TGTGCCAGCAGTTCCTCCGGGACAGGCGCGCAAGAGACCCAGTACTTC
CASSSSGTGAQETQYF
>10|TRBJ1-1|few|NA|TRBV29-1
TGCAGCGTTGGGTATACTGAAGCTTTCTTT
CSVGYTEAFF
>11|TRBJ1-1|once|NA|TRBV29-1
TGCAGCGTTGAAGAAGGCACTGAAGCTTTCTTT
CSVEEGTEAFF
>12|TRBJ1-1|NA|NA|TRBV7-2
TGTGCCAGCAGCTTAGACAGGGAGAGACTGAGTTTT
CASSLDRERLSF
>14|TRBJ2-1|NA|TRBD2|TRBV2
TGTGCCAGCAGCCTGGGACTAGTTCCCAATGAGCAGTTCTTC
CASSLGLVPNEQFF
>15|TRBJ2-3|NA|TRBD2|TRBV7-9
TGTGCCAGCAGCAGAGGGATAGGACTAGTGGATACGCAGTATTTT
CASSRGIGLVDTQYF